This T cell receptor beta chain emerged from a study of blood T cell repertoires in COVID-19. The protocol was immunoSEQ multiplex PCR, while the TCRdb copy is restricted to in-frame clones and leaves out a portion. Of about 250,000 clones in the sample, 80% to 90% were seen once. V dropped 7 bases and J dropped 2; count of bases not matched to a gene: 1. Germline CDR1 ENHRY, CDR2 SYGVKD. The CDR3 extends over 13 amino acids. The sequence derives from a man aged 40-49 years with active or convalescent COVID-19. Sequenced input: peripheral blood. The rearrangement joins TRBV10-3 to TRBJ2-7; 11 bases are shared with TRBD2. The CDR3, as DNA: TGTGCCATCATGACTAGCGGGACCTACGAGCAGTACTTC. Its protein product is CAIMTSGTYEQYF.